This T cell receptor beta chain was retrieved from a study of brain metastases from non-small cell lung cancer. A word on this clone: Its antigen remains unknown.

Study-wide results and caveats: Compared with their matched primary tumors, approximately 64% of brain metastases showed expanded T-cell clones. Brain metastases shared most TCR repertoire with primaries, with sparse T cells.

After removal of 0 bases from V and 7 bases from J, the junction contained 4 bases not matched to a gene. Germline CDR1 reads SNHLY; CDR2 reads FYNNEI. The CDR3 covers 16 residues. Measured with immunoSEQ multiplex PCR; TCRdb has only the in-frame clones, and not every one. The sample lists about 6,000 clones; approximately 78% were seen once. Sequencing was performed on primary lung tumor tissue. The source is a donor aged 40 or older with non-small cell lung cancer. This chain connects TRBV2 to TRBJ1-5, with 12 bases identical to TRBD1. The CDR3 protein is CASSEAGTGGRQPQHF. The CDR3 nucleotides are TGTGCCAGCAGTGAAGCGGGGACAGGGGGCAGGCAGCCCCAGCATTTT.